This note documents a single T cell receptor beta chain sequence. The study drew participants aged about 18 to 89 years from roughly 25 US areas. Clones were sequenced by immunoSEQ multiplex PCR, and TCRdb holds only the in-frame ones, with some missing. Here the sample spans roughly 160,000 clones, approximately 77% being singletons. Germline V gene data show CDR1 as SGHAT and CDR2 as FQNNGV. This CDR3 has 14 amino acids. V trimming: 4 bases; J trimming: 7 bases; junction bases outside the gene matches: 1. These data come from a study of blood T cell repertoires in COVID-19. Background on the study: Both acute and convalescent COVID-19 samples were obtained from the United States, Italy and Spain. T cells, B-cell-depleted T cells, or PBMCs provided the cDNA or gDNA that served as material.

This TCR derives from a man in his sixties who had recovered from COVID-19. The J gene is TRBJ1-6, the V gene TRBV11-2; TRBD1 agrees at 10 bases. Sample: PBMCs or T cells enriched from blood (not recorded which). This CDR3 reads CASSSGQGNSPLHF. As DNA, the CDR3 is TGTGCCAGCAGCTCGGGACAGGGGAATTCACCCCTCCACTTT.